This T cell receptor (beta chain) was recorded in a study of T-cell memory formation after mild COVID-19. Study-wide results and limits: Second-wave clones that peaked on day 37 lacked confirmed SARS-CoV-2 specificity.

Using its own MiXCR run on the 5' RACE reads, TCRdb lists one record per CDR3 protein. The sample consists of a few hundred thousand distinct CDR3 sequences, 16% of them appearing once. This CDR3 contains 12 residues. Per the germline V gene, CDR1 is MNHEY and CDR2 is SMNVEV (reference sequence). The junction had 8 bases not matched to a gene; V was cut back by 5 bases and J by 11 bases. This clonotype was found many times. Its target is unknown. The sequencing input was PBMCs or a T cell subset sorted from them (not recorded which). The sequence came from a young man who had mild COVID-19 (a few samples of this study predate the infection). Cell type and time point are not known. The V call is TRBV27, the J call TRBJ2-7, with TRBD1 matching 8 bases. CDR3 DNA sequence: TGTGCCAGCAGTCACGGACAGGGTACCGAGTACTTC. Its protein product is CASSHGQGTEYF.